This TCR beta chain appears in the sequencing data of a study of blood T cell repertoires in COVID-19. Study in general: The United States, Italy and Spain supplied acute and convalescent COVID-19 samples. PBMCs, B-cell-depleted T cells, or T cells provided the cDNA or gDNA that made up the material.

Generated by immunoSEQ multiplex PCR, the TCRdb table keeps only in-frame clones and is missing some. The sample lists under 85,000 clones; roughly 84% were seen once. This CDR3 is 17 amino acids long. V was trimmed by 6 bases and J by 0 bases, leaving 15 bases between them. The V gene's germline CDR1 is MGHDK and CDR2 SYGVNS. The sequence was collected from a man in his fifties with acute or convalescent COVID-19. The chain recombines TRBV25-1 with TRBJ1-6, with D possibly being TRBD1 (6 bases). What was sequenced was peripheral blood. The CDR3 DNA sequence: TGTGCCAGCAGCCTTGACGGGGGGCACTCCTATAATTCACCCCTCCACTTT. It specifies CASSLDGGHSYNSPLHF.